This T cell receptor (beta chain) emerged from a study of cytomegalovirus exposure and HLA in healthy donors. Germline trimming cut 2 bases from V and 3 bases from J; bases unmatched to any gene: 3. CDR3 size: 16 residues. CDR1 is SGHTS and CDR2 is YDEGEE in the germline V gene. The PCR made use of 60 Vbeta and 13 Jbeta primers. Profiled with immunoSEQ multiplex PCR; TCRdb holds only in-frame clones, not every one. This sample carries fewer than 200,000 clones, 80% to 85% of them seen once, and the ten largest clones take around 0.93%. Overall study findings and caveats: Sequencing had likely introduced a cluster of highly shared sequence variants as an artifact. For most TCR beta V segments, an earlier analysis put the productive rate at about 87% or about 30% of the time.

A word on this clone: Its specificity is unknown.

This sequence joins TRBV5-8 and TRBJ2-1; TRBD2 matches at 12 bases. This receptor was taken from a man aged 25 to 40 in good health and CMV-seronegative. Specimen: PBMCs. In DNA, the CDR3 is TGTGCCAGCAGCTTAAGACTAGCGGGAGTCTACAATGAGCAGTTCTTC. This codes for CASSLRLAGVYNEQFF.